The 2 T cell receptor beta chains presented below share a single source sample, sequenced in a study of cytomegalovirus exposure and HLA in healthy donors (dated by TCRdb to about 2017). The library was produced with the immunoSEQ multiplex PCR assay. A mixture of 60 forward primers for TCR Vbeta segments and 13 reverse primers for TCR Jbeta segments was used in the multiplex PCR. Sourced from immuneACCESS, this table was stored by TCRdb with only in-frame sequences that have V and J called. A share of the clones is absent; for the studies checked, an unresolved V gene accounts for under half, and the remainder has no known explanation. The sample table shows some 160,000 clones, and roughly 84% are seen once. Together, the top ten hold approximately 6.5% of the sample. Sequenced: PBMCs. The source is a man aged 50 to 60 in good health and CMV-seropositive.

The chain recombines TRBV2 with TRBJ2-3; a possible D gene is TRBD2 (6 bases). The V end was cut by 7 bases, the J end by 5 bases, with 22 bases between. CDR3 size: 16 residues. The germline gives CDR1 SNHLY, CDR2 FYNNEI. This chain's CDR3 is CASIGGAARAIDTQYF. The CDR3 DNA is TGTGCCAGCATAGGAGGGGCGGCGCGGGCGATAGATACGCAGTATTTT. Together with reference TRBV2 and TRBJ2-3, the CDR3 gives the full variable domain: EPEVTQTPSHQVTQMGQEVILRCVPISNHLYFYWYRQILGQKVEFLVSFYNNEISEKSEIFDDQFSVERPDGSNFTLKIRSTKLEDSAMYFCASIGGAARAIDTQYFGPGTRLTVL.

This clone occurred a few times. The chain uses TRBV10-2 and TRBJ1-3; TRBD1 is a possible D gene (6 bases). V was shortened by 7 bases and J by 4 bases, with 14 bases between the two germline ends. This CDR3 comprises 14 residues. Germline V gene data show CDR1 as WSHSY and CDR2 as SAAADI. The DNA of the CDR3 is TGCGCCAGCAAAAACAGGGCTACAGGAAACACCATATATTTT. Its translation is CASKNRATGNTIYF.